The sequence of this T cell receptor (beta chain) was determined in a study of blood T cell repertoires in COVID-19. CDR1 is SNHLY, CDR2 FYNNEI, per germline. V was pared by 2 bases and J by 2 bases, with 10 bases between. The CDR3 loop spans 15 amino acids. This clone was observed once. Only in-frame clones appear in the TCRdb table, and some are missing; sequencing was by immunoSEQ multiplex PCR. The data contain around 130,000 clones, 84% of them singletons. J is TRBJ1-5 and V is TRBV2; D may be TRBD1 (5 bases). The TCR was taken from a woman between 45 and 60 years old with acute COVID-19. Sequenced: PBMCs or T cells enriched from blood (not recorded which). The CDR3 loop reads CASSEIWGGNQPQHF. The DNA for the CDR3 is TGTGCCAGCAGTGAAATTTGGGGGGGCAATCAGCCCCAGCATTTT.